These 30 T cell receptor beta chains share one sample of origin, sequenced in a study of shared clonotypes between healthy human individuals. The protocol was immunoSEQ multiplex PCR, while the TCRdb copy is restricted to in-frame clones and leaves out a portion. Of about 2.3 million clones listed, roughly 90% were seen once; the top ten hold approximately 0.4%. Sequencing was done on a sample of naive CD4+ T cells from PBMCs. The subset is: CD45RA+ positively selected. The receptors derive from a man between 18 and 35 years old in good health. Some clones in this sample may be carry-over from other donors' samples.

The V and J genes are TRBV30 and TRBJ2-2; perhaps TRBD2 as D (6 bases). Germline V lookup: CDR1 GTSNPN, CDR2 SVGIG (reference sequence). This CDR3 comprises 13 residues. Between the trimmed V and J ends, which lost 7 bases and 6 bases, there was a span of 15 bases. CDR3: CASPRRLAGELFF. The CDR3 bases are TGTGCCTCCCCTCGTCGACTAGCCGGGGAGCTGTTTTTT.

The rearrangement links TRBV7-9 to TRBJ1-2; TRBD1 might be the D (6 bases). This CDR3 region has 15 residues. V lost 2 bases and J lost 3, with 13 bases in between. The germline CDR1 and CDR2 sequences are SEHNR and FQNEAQ (reference sequence). The CDR3 reads CASSLLEGGDYGYTF. DNA of the CDR3: TGTGCCAGCAGCTTATTGGAGGGGGGCGACTATGGCTACACCTTC.

The V gene is TRBV7-2, the J gene TRBJ1-3; D not resolved. Germline CDR1 SGHTA, CDR2 FQGNSA. The V and J ends lost 2 bases and 4 bases respectively, with 3 bases between them. CDR3 length: 12 residues. The CDR3, as DNA: TGTGCCAGCAGCTTAATCGGAAACACCATATATTTT. Its translation: CASSLIGNTIYF.

V gene TRBV6-1 combines with J gene TRBJ2-7, with 9 nucleotides matching TRBD2. Germline values: CDR1 MNHNS, CDR2 SASEGT. The CDR3 spans 14 residues. V was pared by 4 bases and J by 3 bases, with 4 bases of the junction left unmatched. The CDR3 region is CASSVGLAHYEQYF. CDR3 bases: TGTGCCAGCAGTGTGGGACTAGCTCACTACGAGCAGTACTTC.

The V gene is TRBV18, the J gene TRBJ2-1; 11 nucleotides match TRBD2. After removal of 3 bases from V and 3 bases from J, the junction contained 7 bases not matched to a gene. This CDR3 comprises 17 residues. Germline V CDR1 and CDR2: KGHSH, LQKENI. The CDR3 protein is CASSPNLAGGYYNEQFF. In DNA, the CDR3 is TGTGCCAGCTCACCCAATCTAGCGGGAGGTTACTACAATGAGCAGTTCTTC. The full variable domain, completed using reference TRBV18 and TRBJ2-1, is NAGVMQNPRHLVRRRGQEARLRCSPMKGHSHVYWYRQLPEEGLKFMVYLQKENIIDESGMPKERFSAEFPKEGPSILRIQQVVRGDSAAYFCASSPNLAGGYYNEQFFGPGTRLTVL.

Comment on this clone: The germline gene is not matched at one end of the junction; a read error may be the cause. The chain recombines TRBV28 with TRBJ2-4, with 11 bases fitting TRBD2. The CDR3 has 18 amino acids. Germline assignment: CDR1 MDHEN and CDR2 SYDVKM. For the CDR3, the DNA is TGTGCCAGCAGCTTATCGGGGCTAGCGGGAGGCCAGAAAAACATTCAGTACTTC. This translates into CASSLSGLAGGQKNIQYF.

The V gene is TRBV7-6, the J gene TRBJ2-7; 7 bases are a match to TRBD2. J was trimmed by 3 bases and V by 3 bases; bases with no gene match: 5. CDR1 is SGHVS and CDR2 is FNYEAQ in the germline V gene. The CDR3 is made up of 14 amino acids. The DNA of the CDR3 is TGTGCCAGCAGCTTGGGCGGGAGCATCTACGAGCAGTACTTC. Its protein product is CASSLGGSIYEQYF.

This clone appeared a single time. This chain connects TRBV11-3 to TRBJ2-1; 16 positions agree with TRBD2. Germline lookup yields CDR1 SGHNT and CDR2 YENEEA. After removal of 5 bases from V and 6 bases from J, the junction contained 4 bases not matched to a gene. CDR3 size: 16 residues. The CDR3 here is CASSGGLAGGPNEQFF. The CDR3 DNA sequence: TGTGCCAGCAGCGGGGGACTAGCGGGAGGGCCCAATGAGCAGTTCTTC.

The chain employs TRBV11-3 and TRBJ1-2, with TRBD1 matching over 8 bases. Germline V lookup: CDR1 SGHNT, CDR2 YENEEA. CDR3 size: 13 residues. The ends lost 2 bases at V and 7 bases at J; junction bases unmatched: 3. CDR3 protein: CASSLQGAAGYTF. The CDR3 DNA reads as TGTGCCAGCAGCTTACAGGGGGCGGCTGGCTACACCTTC.

J is TRBJ2-4 and V is TRBV27; no definite D call. The germline V gene encodes CDR1 MNHEY and CDR2 SMNVEV (reference sequence). With 6 bases removed from V and 3 bases from J, the gap between germline ends came to 18 bases. The CDR3 is made up of 16 amino acids. CDR3 sequence: CASSPTPGLGKNIQYF. In nucleotides, the CDR3 is TGTGCCAGCAGCCCTACCCCCGGTTTGGGCAAAAACATTCAGTACTTC.

This rearrangement joins TRBV9 to TRBJ1-5; the D gene is possibly TRBD1 (6 bases). V lost 7 bases to trimming and J lost 1 base, with 9 bases between them. The CDR3 is 13 amino acids. Germline loops: CDR1 SGDLS, CDR2 YYNGEE. CDR3 sequence: CASGRGSNQPQHF. Written as DNA, the CDR3 is TGTGCCAGCGGGAGGGGGAGCAATCAGCCCCAGCATTTT.

A word on this clone: The junction departs from germline at one end; a sequencing error may be responsible. This same CDR3 is encoded by further DNA sequences in the sample. V is TRBV6-5 and J is TRBJ1-1, with D possibly matching TRBD1 (6 bases). Germline CDR1 is MNHEY and CDR2 is SVGAGI. CDR3 length equals 14 residues. CDR3 bases: TGTGCCAGCAGCCAACGACAGGATAGAGGTGAAGCCTTCTTT. Protein: CASSQRQDRGEAFF.

V usage is TRBV30 and J usage is TRBJ2-7, with TRBD2 identical over 10 bases. J lost 7 bases, V lost 0 bases, and 6 bases had no gene match. CDR1 GTSNPN and CDR2 SVGIG come from the germline V gene (reference sequence). The CDR3 covers 14 residues. The CDR3 DNA sequence: TGTGCCTGGAGTGTGCTAGCGGGAGTGGGAGAGCAGTACTTC. Protein product: CAWSVLAGVGEQYF.

The chain recombines TRBV15 with TRBJ2-2; TRBD2 is a possible D gene (6 bases). The germline V gene encodes CDR1 LNHNV and CDR2 YYDKDF (reference sequence). The CDR3 is 14 amino acids. Trimming pared 7 bases from V and 2 bases from J, leaving 11 bases between. The DNA for the CDR3 is TGTGCCACCACCCCGGGACTTAACACCGGGGAGCTGTTTTTT. Protein sequence: CATTPGLNTGELFF.

The chain recombines TRBV7-2 with TRBJ2-1, with D unresolved. V was cut by 5 bases and J by 8 bases, with 19 bases left in between. The CDR3 is made up of 15 amino acids. Germline assignment: CDR1 SGHTA and CDR2 FQGNSA. CDR3 sequence (DNA): TGTGCCAGCAGCGCCGACGTAAGTAAGATAGATGAGCAGTTCTTC. Protein product: CASSADVSKIDEQFF.

The J gene is TRBJ2-7, the V gene TRBV4-2; D may be TRBD1 (6 bases). V lost 5 bases and J lost 2, with 13 bases in between. The CDR3 extends over 14 amino acids. Germline CDR1 reads LGHNA; CDR2 reads YNFKEQ. As DNA, the CDR3 is TGTGCCAGCAGCTCCTTGGGACAAGCCTACGAGCAGTACTTC. Amino acids: CASSSLGQAYEQYF.

The chain combines TRBV5-4 with TRBJ2-7, with D unclear. The CDR3 spans 14 residues. Deletions cut 0 bases from V and 2 bases from J, with 9 bases between. CDR1 is SGHNT and CDR2 is YYREEE in the germline V gene (reference sequence). CDR3 nucleotide sequence: TGTGCCAGCAGCTTGGGCCGGGTCGCCTACGAGCAGTACTTC. Its protein product is CASSLGRVAYEQYF.

The chain links TRBV27 to TRBJ2-1, with D maybe TRBD1 (5 bases). The CDR3 consists of 17 residues. CDR1 is MNHEY, CDR2 SMNVEV, per germline (reference sequence). Trimming pared 1 base from V and 5 bases from J, leaving 18 bases between. The CDR3 loop is CASSLFRPGKVHNEQFF. The DNA of the CDR3 is TGTGCCAGCAGTTTATTTCGCCCAGGGAAGGTCCACAATGAGCAGTTCTTC.

This clone came up once. The chain employs TRBV19 and TRBJ1-3; TRBD1 matches at 10 bases. This CDR3 is 15 amino acids long. Trimming took 7 bases from V and 4 from J; bases not matched to a gene: 7. CDR1 and CDR2 from the germline V gene are LNHDA and SQIVND (reference sequence). CDR3 sequence (DNA): TGTGCCAGTACCACTGACAGGGGGCGCGGAAACACCATATATTTT. It specifies CASTTDRGRGNTIYF. The full variable domain, with the rest looked up from reference TRBV19 and TRBJ1-3, is DGGITQSPKYLFRKEGQNVTLSCEQNLNHDAMYWYRQDPGQGLRLIYYSQIVNDFQKGDIAEGYSVSREKKESFPLTVTSAQKNPTAFYLCASTTDRGRGNTIYFGEGSWLTVV.

V and J are TRBV5-8 and TRBJ2-3, with 12 positions matching TRBD2. The CDR3 is 19 amino acids. With V trimmed by 2 bases and J by 1 base, 11 bases remained unmatched. The germline CDR1 and CDR2 sequences are SGHTS and YDEGEE. The CDR3 DNA sequence: TGTGCCAGCAGCTTCCTATCTAGCGGGAGGGCCCTCGGCACAGATACGCAGTATTTT. It is translated as CASSFLSSGRALGTDTQYF.

This rearrangement joins TRBV18 to TRBJ2-7, with 12 bases identical to TRBD2. V was clipped by 3 bases and J by 2 bases; unmatched bases: 8. CDR3 length: 17 amino acids. Germline values: CDR1 KGHSH, CDR2 LQKENI. CDR3 sequence reads: CASSPRLAGGNTYEQYF. The CDR3 coding sequence is TGTGCCAGCTCACCCCGGCTAGCGGGAGGGAATACCTACGAGCAGTACTTC.

The gene calls are TRBV19 and TRBJ2-2; 8 positions agree with TRBD1. Per the germline V gene, CDR1 is LNHDA and CDR2 is SQIVND (reference sequence). With V trimmed by 4 bases and J by 4 bases, 8 bases remained unmatched. There are 16 residues in the CDR3. CDR3 sequence: CASSTSAGGITGELFF. The CDR3 DNA follows: TGTGCCAGTAGTACCTCGGCAGGGGGCATCACCGGGGAGCTGTTTTTT.

The chain uses TRBV29-1 and TRBJ2-1, with 8 nucleotides matching TRBD2. Germline CDR1 and CDR2: SQVTM and ANQGSEA. With V trimmed by 8 bases and J by 4 bases, 10 bases remained unmatched. This CDR3 is 14 amino acids long. CDR3 sequence (DNA): TGCAGCACACACGGGGGGGGATTTTACAATGAGCAGTTCTTC. Translating gives CSTHGGGFYNEQFF.

As concerns this clone: The same CDR3 arises from other DNA sequences in this sample as well. V gene TRBV5-1 combines with J gene TRBJ2-7; D perhaps matches TRBD1 (6 bases). V lost 4 bases to trimming and J lost 1 base, with 9 bases between them. The CDR3 sequence is 13 residues long. The germline V gene encodes CDR1 SGHRS and CDR2 YFSETQ. The CDR3 loop reads CASSQQGSYEQYF. The CDR3, as DNA: TGCGCCAGCAGCCAACAGGGTTCCTACGAGCAGTACTTC.

Points on this clone: This CDR3 is also generated by other DNA sequences in the sample. The rearrangement uses TRBV6-6 and TRBJ1-1, with TRBD1 matching 7 bases. The CDR3 loop spans 13 amino acids. The germline CDR1 and CDR2 sequences are MNHNY and SVGAGI (reference sequence). With V trimmed by 7 bases and J by 1 base, 3 bases remained unmatched. As DNA, the CDR3 is TGTGCCAGCACTCGGACAGGGAACACTGAAGCTTTCTTT. Residues: CASTRTGNTEAFF.

The chain is built from TRBV2 and TRBJ2-7; a possible D gene is TRBD1 (5 bases). The V gene lost 3 bases and the J gene lost 0 bases, with 6 bases spanning the gap. Germline lookup yields CDR1 SNHLY and CDR2 FYNNEI. There are 13 residues in the CDR3. The DNA of the CDR3 is TGTGCCAGCAGTGAGGACACCTCCTACGAGCAGTACTTC. As protein: CASSEDTSYEQYF.

This clone was seen just once. The V gene is TRBV9, the J gene TRBJ2-1; tentatively, D is TRBD2 (6 bases). Trimming stripped 0 bases from V and 3 bases from J, with 19 bases between. CDR1 and CDR2 from the germline V gene are SGDLS and YYNGEE. The CDR3 has 18 residues. The chain's CDR3 is CASSVALGAGSDYNEQFF. The CDR3 DNA follows: TGTGCCAGCAGCGTAGCCCTAGGGGCGGGATCTGACTACAATGAGCAGTTCTTC.

The CDR3 is CASSPRTRDGYTF. The CDR3 nucleotides are TGTGCCAGCTCACCACGGACACGTGATGGCTACACCTTC. The chain uses TRBV18 and TRBJ1-2; a weak D match, TRBD1 (5 bases). Germline V gives CDR1 KGHSH, CDR2 LQKENI. This CDR3 spans 13 amino acids. Trimming took 1 base from V and 6 from J, leaving 9 bases between them.

Concerning this clone itself: The same CDR3 can be traced to other DNA sequences in this sample. The chain joins TRBV2 to TRBJ1-1; D is uncertain. The length of the CDR3 is 13 residues. Germline CDR1 and CDR2: SNHLY and FYNNEI. Trimming pared 1 base from V and 0 bases from J, leaving 3 bases between. CDR3 nucleotides: TGTGCCAGCAGTGAAGGTGTGAACACTGAAGCTTTCTTT. This gives the protein CASSEGVNTEAFF.

This chain links TRBV2 with TRBJ1-3; TRBD1 matches 9 bases. The length of the CDR3 is 14 residues. V was clipped by 6 bases and J by 3 bases; unmatched bases: 3. CDR1 and CDR2 from the germline V gene are SNHLY and FYNNEI. CDR3 in amino acids: CASRDRGGGNTIYF. CDR3 sequence (DNA): TGTGCCAGCAGGGACAGGGGAGGTGGAAACACCATATATTTT.